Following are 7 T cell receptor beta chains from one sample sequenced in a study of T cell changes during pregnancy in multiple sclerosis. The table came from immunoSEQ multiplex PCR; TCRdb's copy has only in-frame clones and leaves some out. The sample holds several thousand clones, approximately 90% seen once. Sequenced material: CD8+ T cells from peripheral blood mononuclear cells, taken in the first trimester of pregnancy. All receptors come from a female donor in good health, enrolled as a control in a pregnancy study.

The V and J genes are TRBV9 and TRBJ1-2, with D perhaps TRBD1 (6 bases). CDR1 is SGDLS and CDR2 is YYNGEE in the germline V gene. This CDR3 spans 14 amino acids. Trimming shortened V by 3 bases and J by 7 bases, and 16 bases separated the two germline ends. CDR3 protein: CASSEQGRDVGYTF. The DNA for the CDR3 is TGTGCCAGCAGCGAACAGGGTCGGGATGTTGGCTACACCTTC.

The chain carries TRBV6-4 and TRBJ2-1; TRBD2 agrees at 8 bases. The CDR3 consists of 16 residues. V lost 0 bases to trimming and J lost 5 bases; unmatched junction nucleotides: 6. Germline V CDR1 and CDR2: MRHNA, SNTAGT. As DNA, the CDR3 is TGTGCCAGCAGTGACTCTGCGGGAGGAGGAAACAATGAGCAGTTCTTC. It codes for CASSDSAGGGNNEQFF.

The CDR3: CASSEGKGASNEQYF. CDR3 coding DNA: TGTGCCAGCAGTGAAGGGAAGGGGGCTAGCAACGAGCAGTACTTC. The V gene is TRBV6-1, the J gene TRBJ2-7, with 7 bases lining up with TRBD1. CDR1 is MNHNS, CDR2 SASEGT, per germline. The ends lost 1 base at V and 5 bases at J; junction bases unmatched: 8. There are 15 residues in the CDR3.

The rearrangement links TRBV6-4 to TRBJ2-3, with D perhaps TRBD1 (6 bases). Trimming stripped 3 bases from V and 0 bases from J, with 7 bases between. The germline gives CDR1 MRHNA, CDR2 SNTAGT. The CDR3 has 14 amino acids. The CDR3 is CASSEDSSTDTQYF. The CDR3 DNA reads TGTGCCAGCAGTGAGGACAGCAGCACAGATACGCAGTATTTT.

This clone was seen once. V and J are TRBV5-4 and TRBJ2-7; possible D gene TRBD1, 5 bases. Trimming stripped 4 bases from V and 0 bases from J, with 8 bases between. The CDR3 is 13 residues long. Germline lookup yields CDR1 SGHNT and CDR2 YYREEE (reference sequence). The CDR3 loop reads CASSTGHSYEQYF. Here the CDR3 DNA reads TGTGCCAGCAGCACCGGACACTCCTACGAGCAGTACTTC. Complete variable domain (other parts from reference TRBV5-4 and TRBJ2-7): ETGVTQSPTHLIKTRGQQVTLRCSSQSGHNTVSWYQQALGQGPQFIFQYYREEENGRGNFPPRFSGLQFPNYSSELNVNALELDDSALYLCASSTGHSYEQYFGPGTRLTVT.

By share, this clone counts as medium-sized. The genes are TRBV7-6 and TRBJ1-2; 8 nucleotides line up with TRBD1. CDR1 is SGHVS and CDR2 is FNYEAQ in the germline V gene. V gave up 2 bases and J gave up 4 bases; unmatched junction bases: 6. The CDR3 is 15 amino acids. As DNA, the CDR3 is TGTGCCAGCAGCTTAACGAACAGGGGGGTCTATGGCTACACCTTC. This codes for CASSLTNRGVYGYTF.

CDR3 nucleotides: TGTGCCAGCAGCGGTACCGGTACGGGGGGGGTCACAAATGAGCAGTTCTTC. Residues: CASSGTGTGGVTNEQFF. V is TRBV9 and J is TRBJ2-1, with 8 positions matching TRBD2. The length of the CDR3 is 17 residues. The ends lost 3 bases at V and 7 bases at J; junction bases unmatched: 15. The germline gives CDR1 SGDLS, CDR2 YYNGEE. The full variable domain, in which reference TRBV9 and TRBJ2-1 provide the parts outside the CDR3, is DSGVTQTPKHLITATGQRVTLRCSPRSGDLSVYWYQQSLDQGLQFLIQYYNGEERAKGNILERFSAQQFPDLHSELNLSSLELGDSALYFCASSGTGTGGVTNEQFFGPGTRLTVL.